These 30 T cell receptor beta chains were sequenced from one sample in a study of cytomegalovirus exposure and HLA in healthy donors. 13 Jbeta primers and 60 Vbeta primers were used for the PCR. Profiling relied on immunoSEQ multiplex PCR, and the TCRdb table lists in-frame clones only, not all of them. The sample consists of over 60,000 clones, roughly 70% of them appearing once. The material sequenced was PBMCs. The receptor set was obtained from a male donor in good health and CMV-seropositive.

The V and J genes are TRBV6-1 and TRBJ2-2; 9 positions agree with TRBD1. The junction had 4 bases not matched to a gene; V was cut back by 10 bases and J by 4 bases. This CDR3 has 13 amino acids. Germline V gene sequence: CDR1 MNHNS, CDR2 SASEGT. The CDR3 loop reads CAIGQGITGELFF. In DNA, the CDR3 is TGTGCCATCGGACAGGGGATCACCGGGGAGCTGTTTTTT.

J is TRBJ2-3 and V is TRBV19, with 10 bases lining up with TRBD2. This CDR3 has 16 residues. J lost 2 bases, V lost 1 base, and 3 bases had no gene match. Germline V CDR1 and CDR2: LNHDA, SQIVND (reference sequence). CDR3 sequence: CASSIVLAGVTDTQYF. In DNA, the CDR3 is TGTGCCAGTAGTATAGTCCTAGCGGGGGTCACAGATACGCAGTATTTT.

The chain recombines TRBV29-1 with TRBJ1-1; D is perhaps TRBD1 (6 bases). Germline loops: CDR1 SQVTM, CDR2 ANQGSEA. This CDR3 contains 12 residues. V was shortened by 7 bases and J by 1 base, with 10 bases between the two germline ends. CDR3 amino acids: CSGWGQNTEAFF. CDR3 nucleotide sequence: TGCAGCGGATGGGGACAGAACACTGAAGCTTTCTTT.

In this sample, this clone turned up a few times. The chain has TRBV7-9 and TRBJ1-2; D remains unclear. The CDR3 loop spans 14 amino acids. Trimming removed 5 bases at V and 6 bases at J, with 16 bases between. Germline CDR1 SEHNR, CDR2 FQNEAQ (reference sequence). In nucleotides, the CDR3 is TGTGCCAGCAGCCAGAGAGGGTTGGCGCATGGCTACACCTTC. Amino acid sequence: CASSQRGLAHGYTF.

This clone was found a few times. The chain employs TRBV5-6 and TRBJ2-2; D unresolved. This CDR3 contains 14 residues. Germline values: CDR1 SGHDT, CDR2 YYEEEE. Trimming left V 1 base short and J 6 bases short, with 10 bases between. The CDR3, as DNA: TGTGCCAGCAGCTTGAGAAGCCCCCCCGGGGAGCTGTTTTTT. Amino acid sequence: CASSLRSPPGELFF. The variable domain in full, with the rest retrieved from reference TRBV5-6 and TRBJ2-2, is DAGVTQSPTHLIKTRGQQVTLRCSPKSGHDTVSWYQQALGQGPQFIFQYYEEEERQRGNFPDRFSGHQFPNYSSELNVNALLLGDSALYLCASSLRSPPGELFFGEGSRLTVL.

The chain recombines TRBV15 with TRBJ1-5, with 9 bases that match TRBD1. Looked up from germline, CDR1 is LNHNV and CDR2 is YYDKDF (reference sequence). V shed 1 base and J 5 bases; nucleotides not matched to a gene: 12. The CDR3 runs to 18 residues. CDR3 DNA sequence: TGTGCCACCAGCAGAGGTCGGGGGGGACAGGGACTCTATCAGCCCCAGCATTTT. Amino acid sequence: CATSRGRGGQGLYQPQHF.

This clone was observed a few times. The rearrangement links TRBV13 to TRBJ1-2; D is undetermined. Deletions cut 2 bases from V and 8 bases from J, with 9 bases between. CDR3 length: 12 residues. Per the germline V gene, CDR1 is PRHDT and CDR2 is FYEKMQ (reference sequence). The CDR3 protein is CASSLWPWGYTF. The CDR3 DNA reads TGTGCCAGCAGCTTATGGCCGTGGGGCTACACCTTC.

The V and J genes are TRBV5-1 and TRBJ2-1; TRBD2 might be the D (6 bases). The CDR3 is 15 amino acids. Germline V gene sequence: CDR1 SGHRS, CDR2 YFSETQ. Trimming cost V 0 bases and J 5 bases, with 12 bases left between them. This CDR3 is CASSLGPGLNNEQFF. The CDR3 DNA reads TGCGCCAGCAGCTTGGGGCCGGGACTCAACAATGAGCAGTTCTTC.

The V gene is TRBV5-6, the J gene TRBJ2-5, with TRBD1 identical over 7 bases. The germline CDR1 and CDR2 sequences are SGHDT and YYEEEE. The CDR3 length is 14 residues. With V trimmed by 4 bases and J by 2 bases, 5 bases remained unmatched. The CDR3 nucleotides read TGTGCCAGCAGCACATGGACAGGACAAGAGACCCAGTACTTC. This codes for CASSTWTGQETQYF.

V usage is TRBV19 and J usage is TRBJ1-1; D is uncertain. The CDR3 loop spans 14 amino acids. CDR1 and CDR2 (germline): LNHDA, SQIVND (reference sequence). Between the trimmed V and J ends, which lost 1 base and 0 bases, there was a span of 6 bases. CDR3 nucleotide sequence: TGTGCCAGTAGTATAGGGACTGTGAACACTGAAGCTTTCTTT. Protein product: CASSIGTVNTEAFF.

The chain has TRBV27 and TRBJ2-1, with a tentative D call TRBD1 (5 bases). V lost 2 bases, J lost 7 bases, and 15 bases lay in between. The CDR3 has 15 amino acids. Germline assignment: CDR1 MNHEY and CDR2 SMNVEV (reference sequence). DNA for the CDR3: TGTGCCAGCAGTTTAAAGGGGAATGGGGTGAATGAGCAGTTCTTC. As protein: CASSLKGNGVNEQFF.

The chain has TRBV11-3 and TRBJ1-1; 7 nucleotides agree with TRBD1. CDR3 length equals 13 residues. V shed 3 bases, J shed 5 bases, and the junction held 3 bases outside the gene matches. Germline V CDR1 and CDR2: SGHNT, YENEEA. The DNA of the CDR3 is TGTGCCAGCAGCTTCATACAGGGGACTGAAGCTTTCTTT. Its translation: CASSFIQGTEAFF. Complete variable domain (other parts from reference TRBV11-3 and TRBJ1-1): EAGVVQSPRYKIIEKKQPVAFWCNPISGHNTLYWYLQNLGQGPELLIRYENEEAVDDSQLPKDRFSAERLKGVDSTLKIQPAELGDSAVYLCASSFIQGTEAFFGQGTRLTVV.

V and J are TRBV19 and TRBJ1-6, with a tentative D call TRBD1 (5 bases). The germline V and J ends were trimmed by 2 bases and 7 bases, with 12 bases remaining between them. CDR1 and CDR2 from the germline V gene are LNHDA and SQIVND (reference sequence). This CDR3 contains 15 residues. The CDR3 sequence: CASSIWGLSNSPLHF. Here the CDR3 DNA reads TGTGCCAGTAGTATATGGGGACTGTCAAATTCACCCCTCCACTTT.

The chain carries TRBV7-9 and TRBJ2-5; 8 bases match TRBD1. The germline gives CDR1 SEHNR, CDR2 FQNEAQ (reference sequence). V gave up 5 bases and J gave up 5 bases; unmatched junction bases: 7. This CDR3 contains 14 residues. The CDR3: CASSQGQAWETQYF. For the CDR3, the DNA is TGTGCCAGCAGCCAGGGACAGGCCTGGGAGACCCAGTACTTC.

This sequence joins TRBV29-1 and TRBJ1-3; possibly TRBD1 for D (6 bases). The V gene's germline CDR1 is SQVTM and CDR2 ANQGSEA. V was pared by 4 bases and J by 4 bases, with 11 bases between. The CDR3 consists of 13 residues. In DNA form, the CDR3 reads TGCAGCGTTGCTTTGGACAGCGGAAACACCATATATTTT. Protein: CSVALDSGNTIYF.

The chain joins TRBV7-3 to TRBJ1-4; unclear D gene. Germline assignment: CDR1 SGHTA and CDR2 FQGTGA. Trimming removed 4 bases at V and 5 bases at J, with 11 bases between. The CDR3 covers 14 residues. CDR3 nucleotide sequence: TGTGCCAGCAGCTCAACGGACTGGAATGAAAAACTGTTTTTT. This translates into CASSSTDWNEKLFF.

The genes are TRBV5-5 and TRBJ2-1; D is unclear. V was cut by 4 bases and J by 7 bases, with 9 bases left in between. Looked up from germline, CDR1 is SGHKS and CDR2 is YYEKEE (reference sequence). CDR3 length equals 12 residues. The CDR3 here is CASSLLLNEQFF. The CDR3 nucleotides are TGTGCCAGCAGCCTATTGTTAAATGAGCAGTTCTTC.

The chain links TRBV7-2 to TRBJ2-4; tentative D call: TRBD1 (6 bases). This CDR3 is built from 15 residues. Trimming shortened V by 2 bases and J by 4 bases, and 12 bases separated the two germline ends. Germline loops: CDR1 SGHTA, CDR2 FQGNSA. In DNA, the CDR3 is TGTGCCAGCAGCTTACCCCGGGACAAAAAAAACATTCAGTACTTC. Its protein is CASSLPRDKKNIQYF. Full variable domain (rest looked up from reference TRBV7-2 and TRBJ2-4): GAGVSQSPSNKVTEKGKDVELRCDPISGHTALYWYRQSLGQGLEFLIYFQGNSAPDKSGLPSDRFSAERTGGSVSTLTIQRTQQEDSAVYLCASSLPRDKKNIQYFGAGTRLSVL.

The chain is built from TRBV19 and TRBJ2-3; weak D call: TRBD2 (5 bases). V gave up 10 bases and J gave up 1 base, with 18 bases separating them. Germline CDR1 reads LNHDA; CDR2 reads SQIVND (reference sequence). The CDR3 runs 15 residues. This CDR3 reads CAILPDLRRTDTQYF. CDR3 DNA: TGTGCCATCCTACCGGACTTAAGACGCACAGATACGCAGTATTTT.

The rearrangement joins TRBV5-5 to TRBJ2-5; D is perhaps TRBD2 (6 bases). Germline V CDR1 and CDR2: SGHKS, YYEKEE (reference sequence). Trimming removed 2 bases at V and 0 bases at J, with 8 bases between. CDR3 length: 14 residues. The CDR3 nucleotides are TGTGCCAGCAGCTTACGGGGGTACCAAGAGACCCAGTACTTC. Translated, it gives CASSLRGYQETQYF.

Here the CDR3 DNA reads TGTGCCTGGATCCGGACAGGGTGGGCTGAAGCTTTCTTT. It translates to CAWIRTGWAEAFF. This chain links TRBV30 with TRBJ1-1; 8 positions agree with TRBD1. Trimming at V came to 4 bases and at J to 6 bases, leaving 7 bases not matched to a gene. The CDR3 is made up of 13 amino acids. The germline CDR1 and CDR2 sequences are GTSNPN and SVGIG (reference sequence). Complete variable domain (other parts from reference TRBV30 and TRBJ1-1): SQTIHQWPATLVQPVGSPLSLECTVEGTSNPNLYWYRQAAGRGLQLLFYSVGIGQISSEVPQNLSASRPQDRQFILSSKKLLLSDSGFYLCAWIRTGWAEAFFGQGTRLTVV.

V gene TRBV7-2 combines with J gene TRBJ1-1, with 9 bases that match TRBD1. Germline assignment: CDR1 SGHTA and CDR2 FQGNSA. J was trimmed by 0 bases and V by 2 bases; bases with no gene match: 7. The CDR3 length is 17 residues. As DNA, the CDR3 is TGTGCCAGCAGCTTATCCTTCGGGACAGGGTTGAACACTGAAGCTTTCTTT. Amino acids: CASSLSFGTGLNTEAFF.

The V gene is TRBV5-1, the J gene TRBJ1-1; D remains ambiguous. V dropped 4 bases and J dropped 7 bases, with 8 bases sitting between them. The CDR3 extends over 11 amino acids. CDR1 SGHRS and CDR2 YFSETQ come from the germline V gene. CDR3 loop: CASSPHSEAFF. In nucleotides, the CDR3 is TGCGCCAGCAGCCCTCACAGTGAAGCTTTCTTT.

In this sample, this clone turned up a few times. The chain recombines TRBV30 with TRBJ1-1; 7 bases match TRBD1. The CDR3 extends over 14 amino acids. The germline gives CDR1 GTSNPN, CDR2 SVGIG (reference sequence). J lost 5 bases, V lost 2 bases, and 8 bases had no gene match. The CDR3 DNA reads TGTGCCTGGAGTTATGGGACCAGGGGGACTGAAGCTTTCTTT. Its protein product is CAWSYGTRGTEAFF.

This clone was detected only a few times. V usage is TRBV7-4 and J usage is TRBJ1-1, with D hard to call. CDR1 and CDR2 from the germline V gene are SGHVT and SQSDAQ. V dropped 0 bases and J dropped 0 bases, with 14 bases sitting between them. This CDR3 is built from 17 residues. CDR3: CASSLAGALNMNTEAFF. CDR3 DNA: TGTGCCAGCAGCTTAGCGGGAGCCTTAAACATGAACACTGAAGCTTTCTTT.

The V and J genes are TRBV7-2 and TRBJ1-4; TRBD1 matches at 8 bases. Unmatched junction bases numbered 12, after V lost 6 bases and J lost 6 bases. CDR1 SGHTA and CDR2 FQGNSA come from the germline V gene. The CDR3 covers 16 residues. CDR3 loop: CASSLNPGQVYEKLFF. CDR3 bases: TGTGCCAGCAGTTTGAATCCGGGACAGGTCTATGAAAAACTGTTTTTT.

The chain is built from TRBV7-9 and TRBJ1-5, with D perhaps matching TRBD1 (6 bases). Germline CDR1 is SEHNR and CDR2 is FQNEAQ (reference sequence). V was pared by 7 bases and J by 3 bases, with 13 bases between. The CDR3 consists of 14 residues. The CDR3 loop reads CASTSDRNNQPQHF. The CDR3 coding sequence is TGTGCCAGCACTTCCGACAGGAACAATCAGCCCCAGCATTTT.

V and J are TRBV4-1 and TRBJ2-1; perhaps TRBD2 as D (6 bases). From germline, CDR1 is MGHRA and CDR2 YSYEKL. The CDR3 is 15 amino acids. V gave up 4 bases and J gave up 0 bases, with 10 bases separating them. DNA of the CDR3: TGCGCCAGCAGCCCTACCGGGAGCTCCTACAATGAGCAGTTCTTC. Its translation is CASSPTGSSYNEQFF.

This chain joins TRBV7-2 and TRBJ1-4, with a tentative D call TRBD1 (5 bases). The V end lost 5 bases, the J end lost 8 bases, and 18 bases lay between the germline ends. This CDR3 spans 15 amino acids. CDR1 and CDR2 from the germline V gene are SGHTA and FQGNSA. The CDR3 here is CASSPASQGWEKLFF. The CDR3 coding sequence is TGTGCCAGCAGCCCCGCCTCCCAGGGTTGGGAAAAACTGTTTTTT.

The genes are TRBV12-5 and TRBJ2-5; possible D gene TRBD2, 6 bases. Trimming stripped 2 bases from V and 3 bases from J, with 19 bases between. The CDR3 spans 17 residues. Germline values: CDR1 LGHNT, CDR2 FRNRAP. The CDR3 sequence: CASGLPEISGGKETQYF. The DNA for the CDR3 is TGTGCTAGTGGTTTGCCCGAGATTAGCGGAGGTAAAGAGACCCAGTACTTC.